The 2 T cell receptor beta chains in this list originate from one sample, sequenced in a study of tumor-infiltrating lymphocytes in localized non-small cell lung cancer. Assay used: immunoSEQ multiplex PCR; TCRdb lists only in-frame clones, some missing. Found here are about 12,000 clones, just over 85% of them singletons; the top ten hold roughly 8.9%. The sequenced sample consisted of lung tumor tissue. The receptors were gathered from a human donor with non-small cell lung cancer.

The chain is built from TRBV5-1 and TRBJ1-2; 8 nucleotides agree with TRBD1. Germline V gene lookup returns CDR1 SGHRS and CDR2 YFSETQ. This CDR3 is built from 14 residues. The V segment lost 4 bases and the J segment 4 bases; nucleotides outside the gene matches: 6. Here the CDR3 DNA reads TGCGCCAGCAGCGCCGGACAGGGCATCTATGGCTACACCTTC. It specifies CASSAGQGIYGYTF.

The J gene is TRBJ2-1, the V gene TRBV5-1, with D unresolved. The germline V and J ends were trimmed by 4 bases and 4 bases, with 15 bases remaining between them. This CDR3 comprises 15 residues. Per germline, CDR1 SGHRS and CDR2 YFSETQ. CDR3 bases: TGCGCCAGCAGCCCAGTCCGGAGCGTATACAATGAGCAGTTCTTC. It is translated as CASSPVRSVYNEQFF.